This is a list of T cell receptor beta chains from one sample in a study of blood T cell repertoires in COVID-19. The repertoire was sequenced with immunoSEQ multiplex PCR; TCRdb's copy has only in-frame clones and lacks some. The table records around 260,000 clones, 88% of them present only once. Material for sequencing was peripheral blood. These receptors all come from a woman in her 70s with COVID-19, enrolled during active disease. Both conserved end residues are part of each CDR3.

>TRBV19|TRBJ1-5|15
CASSIRGLGNQPQHF
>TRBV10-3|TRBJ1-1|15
CAISELGQGNTEAFF
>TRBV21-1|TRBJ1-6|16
CASVIEGRGAGSPLHF
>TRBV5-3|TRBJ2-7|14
CARSPEEDRYEQYF
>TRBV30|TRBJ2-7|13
CAWGTSGRGEQYF
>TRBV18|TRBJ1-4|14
CASSPPRDIEKLFF
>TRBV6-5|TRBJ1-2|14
CASSSLGREDGYTF
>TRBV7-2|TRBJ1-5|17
CASSATGGGVVNQPQHF
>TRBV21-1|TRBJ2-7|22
CASRSPYTGTSGRSLDPYEQYF
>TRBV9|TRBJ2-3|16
CASSVDPSGEKDTQYF
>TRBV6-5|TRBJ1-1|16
CASSYSRGGLNTEAFF
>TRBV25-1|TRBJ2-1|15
CASTGSTWIYNEQFF
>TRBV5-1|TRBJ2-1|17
CASSLGRGPGFNSEQFF
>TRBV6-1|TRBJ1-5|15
CASSENVQGAMPQHF
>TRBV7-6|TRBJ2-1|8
CAFDEQFF
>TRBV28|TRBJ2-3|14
CATTPGELTDTQYF
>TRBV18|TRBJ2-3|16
CASSPRPAGPLDTQYF
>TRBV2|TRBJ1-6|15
CASSGDRRYNSPLHF
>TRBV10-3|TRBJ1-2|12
CAIQGASDGYTF
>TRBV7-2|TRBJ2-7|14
CASSQGTGAREQYF
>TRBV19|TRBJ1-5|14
CASSPRGLDQPQHF
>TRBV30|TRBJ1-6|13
CACGGTGNSPLHF
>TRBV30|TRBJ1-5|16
CAWSSRDRFDNQPQHF
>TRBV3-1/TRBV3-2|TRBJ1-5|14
CASSQVGGGQPQHF
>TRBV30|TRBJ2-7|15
CAWTTPGLGIYEQYF
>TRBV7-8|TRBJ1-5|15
CASSFSDSGNQPQHF
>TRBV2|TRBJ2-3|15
CASSVGQGAGDTQYF
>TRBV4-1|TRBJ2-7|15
CASSRGLAGGYEQYF
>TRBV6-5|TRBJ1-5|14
CASSYDRSNQPQHF
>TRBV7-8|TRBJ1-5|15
CASSPGQGQGQPQHF
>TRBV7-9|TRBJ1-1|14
CASSPRRGNTEAFF
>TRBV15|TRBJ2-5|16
CATSRVEGFGGETQYF
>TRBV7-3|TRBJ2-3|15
CASSLGGQRTDTQYF
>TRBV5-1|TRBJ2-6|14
CASSLEGQVNVLTF
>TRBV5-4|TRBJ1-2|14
CASSRGQVRMGYTF
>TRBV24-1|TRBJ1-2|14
CATSDLDRDGGYTF
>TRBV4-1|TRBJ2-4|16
CASSQVTSGSHNIQYF
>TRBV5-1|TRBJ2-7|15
CASSWGGLAGYEQYF
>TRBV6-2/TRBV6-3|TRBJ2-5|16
CASSRRLAGRQETQYF
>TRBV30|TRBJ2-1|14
CAWTGTSGYNEQFF
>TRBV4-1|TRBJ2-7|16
CASSQDQLYRGGEQYF
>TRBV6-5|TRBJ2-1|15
CASSLAGGSPSEQFF
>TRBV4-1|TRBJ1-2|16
CASSQAPGQQNYGYTF
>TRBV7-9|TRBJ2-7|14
CASSAGTGTLEQYF
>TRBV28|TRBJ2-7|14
CASNSLSGSYEQYF
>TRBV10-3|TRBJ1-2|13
CAISVGQGDGYTF
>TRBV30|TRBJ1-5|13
CAWSVQGDQPQHF
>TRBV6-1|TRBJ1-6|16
CASSEFGEGQNSPLHF
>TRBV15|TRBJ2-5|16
CATSRETSTLMGTQYF
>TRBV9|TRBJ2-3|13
CASSVKGADTQYF
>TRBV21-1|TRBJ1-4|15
CASSIMTGENEKLFF
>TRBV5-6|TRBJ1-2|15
CASSQPGGAYYGYTF
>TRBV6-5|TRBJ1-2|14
CASSYDWTGYGYTF
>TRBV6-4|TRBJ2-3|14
CASSTSGSTDTQYF